This T cell receptor (beta chain) appears in the sequencing data of a study of T cells in Graves' hyperthyroidism and ophthalmopathy. From RNA transcripts, TCR beta CDR3 regions were amplified. HTBI primers were employed in a first-round RT-PCR of the TCR CDR3. TCRdb re-called the multiplex PCR reads with MiXCR, one entry per CDR3 protein. The table includes approximately 870,000 distinct CDR3 sequences, 38% detected once. The CDR3 runs to 16 residues. The V gene end was trimmed by 2 bases and the J gene end by 2 bases; junction bases not matched to a gene: 6. Per the germline V gene, CDR1 is SNHLY and CDR2 is FYNNEI. Absence of ophthalmopathy progression within 18 months defined stable Graves' hyperthyroidism.

The sample comprised blood. The rearrangement joins TRBV2 to TRBJ1-5; 7 bases are shared with TRBD1. The sequence was collected from a man between 18 and 35 years old with Graves' hyperthyroidism. CDR3 amino acids: CASSELKTGRNQPQHF. DNA of the CDR3: TGTGCCAGCAGTGAATTGAAGACAGGGCGCAATCAGCCCCAGCATTTT.